One sample yielded the 4 T cell receptor beta chains listed below, sequenced in a study of radiotherapy plus CTLA-4 blockade in lung cancer. Profiled with immunoSEQ multiplex PCR; TCRdb holds only in-frame clones, not every one. The sample lists roughly 110,000 clones, approximately 77% occurring once. This sample comprised peripheral blood, obtained from a patient treated with radiotherapy plus ipilimumab. The receptors derive from a human donor with non-small cell lung cancer that progressed on radiotherapy plus ipilimumab. Some clones in this sample may be carry-over from other donors' samples.

The chain recombines TRBV28 with TRBJ1-1; possibly TRBD1 for D (5 bases). CDR3 length: 13 residues. Germline CDR1 MDHEN, CDR2 SYDVKM. Trimming took off 2 bases at V and 4 bases at J, with 8 bases between the two ends. The CDR3 nucleotides are TGTGCCAGCAGTTTAGGGGGAGGCACTGAAGCTTTCTTT. Protein sequence: CASSLGGGTEAFF.

This clone came up once. The chain has TRBV2 and TRBJ2-1; D is ambiguous. Germline V gives CDR1 SNHLY, CDR2 FYNNEI. CDR3 length equals 12 residues. Trimming stripped 4 bases from V and 9 bases from J, with 10 bases between. CDR3 amino acids: CASSGHNGEQFF. In DNA, the CDR3 is TGTGCCAGCAGTGGACATAACGGTGAGCAGTTCTTC.

The chain is built from TRBV4-3 and TRBJ1-2; D possibly corresponds to TRBD1 (6 bases). This CDR3 is 13 amino acids long. Trimming left V 4 bases short and J 5 bases short, with 11 bases between. Germline V gene sequence: CDR1 LGHNA, CDR2 YSLEER. CDR3 sequence: CASSPRGKYGYTF. For the CDR3, the DNA is TGCGCCAGCAGCCCGAGGGGGAAGTATGGCTACACCTTC.

This clone was detected only once. The chain links TRBV5-1 to TRBJ2-2; D call uncertain. There are 14 residues in the CDR3. Trimming removed 0 bases at V and 5 bases at J, with 8 bases between. Germline V lookup: CDR1 SGHRS, CDR2 YFSETQ. This chain's CDR3 is CASSLVGSTGELFF. In DNA, the CDR3 is TGCGCCAGCAGCTTGGTCGGGTCTACCGGGGAGCTGTTTTTT.